This is a list of T cell receptor beta chains from one sample in a study of cytomegalovirus exposure and HLA in healthy donors. Clones were read by immunoSEQ multiplex PCR, and TCRdb kept only the in-frame ones, dropping some. Counted here are about 140,000 clones, over 70% occurring once; the ten biggest clones make up about 3.1%. The sequencing input was PBMCs. The source is a male donor in good health and CMV-seronegative. The conserved cysteine and the conserved F or W are not part of the CDR3 here. Each record gives: J gene, V gene, CDR3 protein.

J gene: TRBJ2-2; V gene: TRBV19; CDR3 protein: ASRTASGRTGELF
J gene: TRBJ1-4; V gene: TRBV4-3; CDR3 protein: ASSQDLQGIEKLF
J gene: TRBJ2-1; V gene: TRBV4-1; CDR3 protein: ATRGLAGSTVYNEQF
J gene: TRBJ1-5; V gene: TRBV19; CDR3 protein: ASSPTGGRGNQPQH
J gene: TRBJ2-1; V gene: TRBV5-1; CDR3 protein: ASSPRPGDEQF
J gene: TRBJ1-5; V gene: TRBV18; CDR3 protein: ASSPGAGNQPQH
J gene: TRBJ1-2; V gene: TRBV4-1; CDR3 protein: ASSQVDRGQSYT
J gene: TRBJ1-1; V gene: TRBV18; CDR3 protein: ASSLPGRAGTEAF
J gene: TRBJ2-7; V gene: TRBV4-1; CDR3 protein: ASSRGPAGSYEQY
J gene: TRBJ1-6; V gene: TRBV18; CDR3 protein: ASSPRQVKNSPLH
J gene: TRBJ2-7; V gene: TRBV5-6; CDR3 protein: ASSLVFGQGASEQY
J gene: TRBJ2-7; V gene: TRBV7-9; CDR3 protein: ASSSGGREQY
J gene: TRBJ1-3; V gene: TRBV7-6; CDR3 protein: ASSPTGISPGNTIY
J gene: TRBJ1-5; V gene: TRBV5-6; CDR3 protein: ASSLSSAHQPQH
J gene: TRBJ1-3; V gene: TRBV5-1; CDR3 protein: ASSRGQGRNTIY
J gene: TRBJ2-7; V gene: TRBV4-3; CDR3 protein: ASSLDSGGYEQY
J gene: TRBJ1-5; V gene: TRBV27; CDR3 protein: ASSDTYQPQH
J gene: TRBJ1-1; V gene: TRBV7-2; CDR3 protein: ASSFSPNTEAF
J gene: TRBJ2-6; V gene: TRBV21-1; CDR3 protein: ASSKVGQAVDSGANVLT
J gene: TRBJ2-5; V gene: TRBV5-4; CDR3 protein: ASSPYKIQETQY
J gene: TRBJ2-7; V gene: TRBV10-3; CDR3 protein: AISDGRSYEQY
J gene: TRBJ2-3; V gene: TRBV15; CDR3 protein: ATSRVGTGDTQY
J gene: TRBJ1-4; V gene: TRBV6-6; CDR3 protein: ASPPWEIVEKLF
J gene: TRBJ1-2; V gene: TRBV7-2; CDR3 protein: ASSADRGYFYGYT
J gene: TRBJ2-2; V gene: TRBV28; CDR3 protein: ASSSDLTGTGKTGELF
J gene: TRBJ2-4; V gene: TRBV7-9; CDR3 protein: ASSLASGLAKNIQY
J gene: TRBJ2-1; V gene: TRBV7-6; CDR3 protein: ASSVGTGAFDEQF
J gene: TRBJ1-1; V gene: TRBV29-1; CDR3 protein: SVLTGSMAF
J gene: TRBJ1-5; V gene: TRBV2; CDR3 protein: ASRTEQGQPQH
J gene: TRBJ2-7; V gene: TRBV5-6; CDR3 protein: ASSLAGVSYEQY
J gene: TRBJ2-2; V gene: TRBV27; CDR3 protein: AIPPRQGVTGELF
J gene: TRBJ2-2; V gene: TRBV7-3; CDR3 protein: ASSRGLAGNTGELF
J gene: TRBJ2-5; V gene: TRBV15; CDR3 protein: ATSNGKLQETQY
J gene: TRBJ1-2; V gene: TRBV6-1; CDR3 protein: ASSEYEGSYGYT
J gene: TRBJ2-7; V gene: TRBV16; CDR3 protein: ASSRLAGGNEQY
J gene: TRBJ1-2; V gene: TRBV6-1; CDR3 protein: ASSEALYRDDYGYT
J gene: TRBJ1-4; V gene: TRBV5-8; CDR3 protein: ASSSGELGEKLF
J gene: TRBJ1-3; V gene: TRBV5-1; CDR3 protein: ASSHGSRTAVGNTIY
J gene: TRBJ1-5; V gene: TRBV30; CDR3 protein: AWSRGRQSQPQH
J gene: TRBJ2-1; V gene: TRBV5-1; CDR3 protein: ASSSVYNEQF
J gene: TRBJ2-5; V gene: TRBV28; CDR3 protein: ASSLRQGAETQY